Reported below is one T cell receptor (beta chain). These data are taken from a study of blood T cell repertoires in COVID-19. V trimming: 5 bases; J trimming: 7 bases; junction bases outside the gene matches: 13. CDR1 SGHRS and CDR2 YFSETQ come from the germline V gene. This CDR3 region has 15 residues. The protocol was immunoSEQ multiplex PCR, while the TCRdb copy is restricted to in-frame clones and leaves out a portion. The sample has over 250,000 clones, 89% seen once. J is TRBJ2-5 and V is TRBV5-1, with 8 bases fitting TRBD1. Sequencing was carried out using peripheral blood. The sequence derives from a middle-aged man with acute or convalescent COVID-19. This CDR3 reads CASRQPGQATGTQYF. The CDR3 coding sequence is TGCGCCAGCAGACAACCGGGACAGGCCACGGGGACCCAGTACTTC.